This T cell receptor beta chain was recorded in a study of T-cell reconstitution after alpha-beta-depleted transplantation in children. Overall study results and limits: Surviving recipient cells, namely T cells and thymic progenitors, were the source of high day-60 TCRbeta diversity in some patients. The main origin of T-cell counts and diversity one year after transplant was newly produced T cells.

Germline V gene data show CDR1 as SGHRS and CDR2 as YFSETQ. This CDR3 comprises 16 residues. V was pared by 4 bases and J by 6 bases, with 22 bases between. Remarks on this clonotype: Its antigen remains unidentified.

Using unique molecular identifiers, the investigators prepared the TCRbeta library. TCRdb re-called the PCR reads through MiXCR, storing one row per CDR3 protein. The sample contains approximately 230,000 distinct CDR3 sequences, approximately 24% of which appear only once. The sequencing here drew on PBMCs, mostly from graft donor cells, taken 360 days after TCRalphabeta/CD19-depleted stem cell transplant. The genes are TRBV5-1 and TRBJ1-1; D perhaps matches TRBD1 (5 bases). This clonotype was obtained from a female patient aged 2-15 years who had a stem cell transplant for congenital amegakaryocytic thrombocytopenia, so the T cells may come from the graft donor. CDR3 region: CASSLVPGLPPSEAFF. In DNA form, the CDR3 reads TGCGCCAGCAGCCTTGTACCGGGACTTCCGCCGTCTGAAGCTTTCTTT.